The rows below give T cell receptor beta chains drawn from one sample of a study of cytomegalovirus exposure and HLA in healthy donors. TCRdb's copy holds only in-frame clones and misses some; the assay was immunoSEQ multiplex PCR. The sample lists approximately 170,000 clones, 80% to 90% occurring once. Material for sequencing was PBMCs. These receptor sequences come from a male donor in good health and CMV-seronegative. CDR3s include the opening cysteine and the closing phenylalanine or tryptophan. D genes are given only for firm matches. Only part of the rows carry a size: once, few, many, or a class if the clone is expanded.

size: .; D: .; J: TRBJ2-3; V: TRBV5-4; DNA: TGTGCCAGCAGCTTTGGGGCGGGGCCGAGCACAGATACGCAGTATTTT; CDR3: CASSFGAGPSTDTQYF
size: .; D: TRBD1; J: TRBJ2-3; V: TRBV6-4; DNA: TGTGCCAGCAGTGACCGGGACAGGGGTACAGATACGCAGTATTTT; CDR3: CASSDRDRGTDTQYF
size: few; D: TRBD1; J: TRBJ2-7; V: TRBV2; DNA: TGTGCCAGCAGCAAAACGACAGGGGACCTCTACGAGCAGTACTTC; CDR3: CASSKTTGDLYEQYF
size: .; D: .; J: TRBJ1-4; V: TRBV19; DNA: TGTGCCAGTACAGGGAGGAGGGCAACTAATGAAAAACTGTTTTTT; CDR3: CASTGRRATNEKLFF
size: .; D: .; J: TRBJ2-6; V: TRBV6-1; DNA: TGTGCCAGCAGTGAATTCGGTGGGGCCAACGTCCTGACTTTC; CDR3: CASSEFGGANVLTF
size: .; D: TRBD2; J: TRBJ2-7; V: TRBV2; DNA: TGTGCCAGCAGGCCCGGGACTAACTACGAGCAGTACTTC; CDR3: CASRPGTNYEQYF
size: .; D: .; J: TRBJ2-1; V: TRBV6-4; DNA: TGTGCCAGCAGTGAGCTAGCGAATAATTACAATGAGCAGTTCTTC; CDR3: CASSELANNYNEQFF
size: .; D: TRBD2; J: TRBJ2-5; V: TRBV7-8; DNA: TGTGCCAGCAGCCACCCCACCGGGACTAGCGGGGGCAGGGGTTGGGAGACCCAGTACTTC; CDR3: CASSHPTGTSGGRGWETQYF
size: .; D: TRBD1; J: TRBJ2-7; V: TRBV6-1; DNA: TGTGCCAGCAGTGATCGAGACAGGGGGCGGCAGTACTTC; CDR3: CASSDRDRGRQYF
size: .; D: .; J: TRBJ1-5; V: TRBV10-1; DNA: TGCGCCAGCAGTCGACGGCCGGGTGCAGAAAATCAGCCCCAGCATTTT; CDR3: CASSRRPGAENQPQHF
size: .; D: .; J: TRBJ1-1; V: TRBV19; DNA: TGTGCCAGTAGCCAGGGAAGGCTGAACACTGAAGCTTTCTTT; CDR3: CASSQGRLNTEAFF
size: .; D: TRBD1; J: TRBJ1-2; V: TRBV6-5; DNA: TGTGCCAGCAGTTACTCCCAGACAGGGGTCTATGGCTACACCTTC; CDR3: CASSYSQTGVYGYTF
size: .; D: TRBD1; J: TRBJ2-7; V: TRBV6-6; DNA: TGTGCCAGCAACAGGGGTGGTTACGAGCAGTACTTC; CDR3: CASNRGGYEQYF
size: .; D: .; J: TRBJ1-4; V: TRBV19; DNA: TGTGCCAGTAGTATAAAAATCCAGACTCCCGAAAAACTGTTTTTT; CDR3: CASSIKIQTPEKLFF
size: .; D: .; J: TRBJ1-2; V: TRBV2; DNA: TGTGCCGGTACACAGGGATCAGTCATCTATGGCTACACCTTC; CDR3: CAGTQGSVIYGYTF
size: .; D: TRBD1; J: TRBJ2-7; V: TRBV13; DNA: TGTGCCAGCAGCTTACGGACAGGGAGGTCTGAGCAGTACTTC; CDR3: CASSLRTGRSEQYF
size: .; D: TRBD1; J: TRBJ2-1; V: TRBV9; DNA: TGTGCCAGCAGCGCCTGGGACAGGGGAAGTGAGCAGTTCTTC; CDR3: CASSAWDRGSEQFF